This TCR beta chain was identified during a study of blood T cell repertoires in COVID-19. Turning to the study itself: There were acute and convalescent COVID-19 samples, and they came from the United States, Italy and Spain. PBMCs, B-cell-depleted T cells, or T cells provided the cDNA or gDNA that made up the material.

Study processing details: Reference gene primer amplification gave estimated nucleated cell counts. Produced via immunoSEQ multiplex PCR; TCRdb's table is partial and in-frame only. Clone size and V and J calls were adopted from that table, with D and trimming inferred from the DNA. The data hold some 250,000 clones, with 70% to 90% observed a single time. CDR1 SGHVS and CDR2 FNYEAQ come from the germline V gene. V lost 1 base and J lost 0, with 9 bases in between. This CDR3 is built from 15 residues. The receptor was isolated from a human donor in a cohort sampled during active COVID-19. The source material was peripheral blood. This rearrangement joins TRBV7-6 to TRBJ1-1, with D possibly matching TRBD1 (6 bases). The CDR3 DNA sequence: TGTGCCAGCAGCTTAGGTACAGGGCTGAACACTGAAGCTTTCTTT. It translates to CASSLGTGLNTEAFF. Together with reference TRBV7-6 and TRBJ1-1, the CDR3 gives the full variable domain: GAGVSQSPRYKVTKRGQDVALRCDPISGHVSLYWYRQALGQGPEFLTYFNYEAQQDKSGLPNDRFSAERPEGSISTLTIQRTEQRDSAMYRCASSLGTGLNTEAFFGQGTRLTVV.